This note documents a single T cell receptor (beta chain) sequence. Original handling: Reference gene primer amplification in the assay estimated nucleated cell counts. Only in-frame clones appear in the TCRdb table, and some are missing; sequencing was by immunoSEQ multiplex PCR. The V and J calls and clone size were taken over from that table, and D and trimming were inferred from the DNA. The profile shows some 170,000 clones, 80% to 95% of them singletons. This sample is drawn from a study of blood T cell repertoires in COVID-19. On the study more broadly: Acute and convalescent COVID-19 specimens originated in the United States, Italy and Spain. T cells, B-cell-depleted T cells, or PBMCs provided the cDNA or gDNA that served as material.

Trimming shortened V by 1 base and J by 2 bases, and 11 bases separated the two germline ends. The CDR3 is 16 amino acids. Germline CDR1 reads SGHVS; CDR2 reads FNYEAQ. The clonotype originates from a woman aged 60 to 75 with COVID-19, enrolled during active disease. The chain combines TRBV7-6 with TRBJ2-2; a weak D match, TRBD1 (6 bases). The source material was peripheral blood. The CDR3 here is CASSLGVRGNTGELFF. CDR3 nucleotide sequence: TGTGCCAGCAGCTTAGGGGTCAGGGGAAACACCGGGGAGCTGTTTTTT. The whole variable domain, remainder taken from reference TRBV7-6 and TRBJ2-2, is GAGVSQSPRYKVTKRGQDVALRCDPISGHVSLYWYRQALGQGPEFLTYFNYEAQQDKSGLPNDRFSAERPEGSISTLTIQRTEQRDSAMYRCASSLGVRGNTGELFFGEGSRLTVL.